Listed below are T cell receptor beta chains from one sample, sequenced in a study of shared clonotypes between healthy human individuals. Produced via immunoSEQ multiplex PCR; TCRdb's table is partial and in-frame only. Among roughly 2.1 million clones listed, about 93% were seen once. The sequenced sample consisted of naive CD8+ T cells from PBMCs. Receptors originate from a young man in good health. Some clones in this sample may be carry-over from other donors' samples. The CDR3 runs from the conserved cysteine through the conserved F or W. Clone size is stated in some rows and not others, as once, few, many or a class when expanded.

v_gene: TRBV4-1
j_gene: TRBJ2-1
len: 18
abundance: .
CDR3aa: CASSQDKFSTAGGNEQFF

v_gene: TRBV6-5
j_gene: TRBJ2-7
len: 14
abundance: .
CDR3aa: CASSFTSGAYEQYF

v_gene: TRBV28
j_gene: TRBJ2-7
len: 14
abundance: .
CDR3aa: CASSLLASWYEQYF

v_gene: TRBV9
j_gene: TRBJ2-5
len: 15
abundance: once
CDR3aa: CASSSLKGGDETQYF

v_gene: TRBV18
j_gene: TRBJ2-1
len: 17
abundance: .
CDR3aa: CASSPTLGDSSYNEQFF

v_gene: TRBV14
j_gene: TRBJ2-4
len: 14
abundance: .
CDR3aa: CASSQGTGSYIQYF

v_gene: TRBV7-8
j_gene: TRBJ2-7
len: 12
abundance: .
CDR3aa: CASSPTGAEQYF

v_gene: TRBV5-1
j_gene: TRBJ2-7
len: 18
abundance: .
CDR3aa: CASSWAGQGGDRKYEQYF

v_gene: TRBV27
j_gene: TRBJ1-5
len: 14
abundance: .
CDR3aa: CASSPDSNNQPQHF

v_gene: TRBV5-1
j_gene: TRBJ1-1
len: 17
abundance: .
CDR3aa: CASSTGTGGILNTEAFF

v_gene: TRBV2
j_gene: TRBJ2-7
len: 13
abundance: .
CDR3aa: CASRDRGSAEQYF

v_gene: TRBV4-1
j_gene: TRBJ1-1
len: 16
abundance: .
CDR3aa: CASSQSSTFSNTEAFF

v_gene: TRBV14
j_gene: TRBJ2-2
len: 15
abundance: .
CDR3aa: CASSQRLVGAGELFF

v_gene: TRBV2
j_gene: TRBJ2-3
len: 15
abundance: .
CDR3aa: CASSEHRISTDTQYF

v_gene: TRBV5-3
j_gene: TRBJ1-1
len: 16
abundance: once
CDR3aa: CARSLAGLDFNTEAFF

v_gene: TRBV27
j_gene: TRBJ2-1
len: 15
abundance: .
CDR3aa: CASSFGTASYNEQFF

v_gene: TRBV27
j_gene: TRBJ2-7
len: 17
abundance: .
CDR3aa: CASSYAGPSGQSYEQYF

v_gene: TRBV7-9
j_gene: TRBJ2-3
len: 17
abundance: .
CDR3aa: CASSPTSGRHLTDTQYF

v_gene: TRBV27
j_gene: TRBJ2-1
len: 13
abundance: .
CDR3aa: CASSIAGVNEQFF

v_gene: TRBV27
j_gene: TRBJ1-2
len: 15
abundance: .
CDR3aa: CASSLSAVAVNGYTF

v_gene: TRBV5-6
j_gene: TRBJ2-3
len: 14
abundance: .
CDR3aa: CASSFEAGPDTQYF

v_gene: TRBV9
j_gene: TRBJ2-5
len: 14
abundance: .
CDR3aa: CASSGGASQETQYF

v_gene: TRBV30
j_gene: TRBJ2-5
len: 15
abundance: .
CDR3aa: CAWRTLGGRQETQYF

v_gene: TRBV9
j_gene: TRBJ1-2
len: 14
abundance: .
CDR3aa: CASSDSGVSYGYTF

v_gene: TRBV6-5
j_gene: TRBJ2-1
len: 11
abundance: .
CDR3aa: CASSLAGEQFF

v_gene: TRBV27
j_gene: TRBJ2-1
len: 14
abundance: .
CDR3aa: CASSWGAVGNEQFF

v_gene: TRBV19
j_gene: TRBJ1-1
len: 13
abundance: .
CDR3aa: CASGVGLNTEAFF

v_gene: TRBV27
j_gene: TRBJ2-7
len: 14
abundance: .
CDR3aa: CASSFDLAGVEQYF

v_gene: TRBV19
j_gene: TRBJ2-7
len: 14
abundance: .
CDR3aa: CATRARGSINEQYF

v_gene: TRBV30
j_gene: TRBJ2-5
len: 13
abundance: .
CDR3aa: CAWAPGLQETQYF

v_gene: TRBV11-2
j_gene: TRBJ2-2
len: 13
abundance: .
CDR3aa: CASSLKVAGELFF

v_gene: TRBV28
j_gene: TRBJ2-2
len: 12
abundance: .
CDR3aa: CASSPFLGELFF

v_gene: TRBV27
j_gene: TRBJ2-7
len: 14
abundance: few
CDR3aa: CASSFGGTSYEQYF

v_gene: TRBV7-6
j_gene: TRBJ2-3
len: 14
abundance: .
CDR3aa: CASSFTPERDEMYF

v_gene: TRBV5-4
j_gene: TRBJ2-3
len: 14
abundance: .
CDR3aa: CASSFMGSTDTQYF

v_gene: TRBV27
j_gene: TRBJ2-7
len: 14
abundance: .
CDR3aa: CASSSGQGAWEQYF

v_gene: TRBV7-9
j_gene: TRBJ2-1
len: 13
abundance: .
CDR3aa: CASSFPVADEQFF

v_gene: TRBV11-2
j_gene: TRBJ2-2
len: 16
abundance: .
CDR3aa: CASSSWGQGDTGELFF

v_gene: TRBV6-1
j_gene: TRBJ1-3
len: 17
abundance: .
CDR3aa: CASSEVLGQKTGNTIYF

v_gene: TRBV9
j_gene: TRBJ1-3
len: 16
abundance: .
CDR3aa: CASSGGQGISGNTIYF